This T cell receptor beta chain appears in the sequencing data of a study of T-cell memory formation after mild COVID-19. About the study: TCR clusters were largely donor specific.

Germline CDR1 SEHNR, CDR2 FQNEAQ (reference sequence). This CDR3 has 15 amino acids. The trim removed 3 bases at V and 5 bases at J, leaving 9 bases unmatched. In its sample, this clonotype was seen many times. Its matching antigen is unknown. Study conclusions and caveats: There were some responding clones in pre-infection memory, which suggested that cross-reactive memory had joined. Clones that got smaller from day 15 to 85 had even CD4/CD8, while clones growing later tipped toward CD4+.

cDNA libraries for TCR alpha and TCR beta, carrying sample barcodes and UMIs, came from 5'RACE with constant-segment primers. Each CDR3 protein is one row after TCRdb ran MiXCR on the 5' RACE reads. Of roughly 51,000 distinct CDR3 sequences listed, about 7.3% were seen once; the top ten hold more than 1.3%. The sequence derives from a young man who had mild COVID-19 (a few samples of this study predate the infection). Cell type and time point are not known. Sequencing was performed on PBMCs or a T cell subset sorted from them (not recorded which). V usage is TRBV7-9 and J usage is TRBJ1-2; 7 nucleotides match TRBD1. The CDR3 loop is CASSFGRGGAYGYTF. CDR3 bases: TGTGCCAGCAGCTTTGGGAGAGGGGGCGCTTATGGCTACACCTTC.